The 30 T cell receptor beta chains below all came from one sample that was sequenced in a study of T cells in Graves' hyperthyroidism and ophthalmopathy. From RNA transcripts, TCR beta CDR3 regions were amplified. The HTBI primer set drove a first-round RT-PCR of the TCR CDR3. TCRdb processed the multiplex PCR reads anew with MiXCR; each CDR3 protein has one entry. The sample holds about 290,000 distinct CDR3 sequences, 15% to 20% seen once. Material: blood. These receptors came from a man aged 25 to 40 with Graves' hyperthyroidism.

This clonotype was picked up many times. This chain connects TRBV12-3 or TRBV12-4 to TRBJ1-5; D unclear. V was clipped by 5 bases and J by 4 bases, with 15 bases between them. CDR3 length: 15 amino acids. CDR3 amino acids: CASSPGRPWNQPQHF. Here the CDR3 DNA reads TGTGCCAGCAGTCCCGGAAGGCCCTGGAATCAGCCCCAGCATTTT.

Here the CDR3 reads CAWSDGTHNQFF. As DNA, the CDR3 is TGTGCCTGGAGTGACGGGACTCATAACCAGTTCTTC. The chain combines TRBV30 with TRBJ2-1; D may be TRBD2 (6 bases). There are 12 residues in the CDR3. Between the trimmed V and J ends, which lost 1 base and 13 bases, there was a span of 14 bases. Germline assignment: CDR1 GTSNPN and CDR2 SVGIG (reference sequence).

This clonotype came up many times. The V and J genes are TRBV2 and TRBJ1-6; no firm D call. Germline values: CDR1 SNHLY, CDR2 FYNNEI. Trimming cost V 5 bases and J 1 base, with 9 bases left between them. This CDR3 contains 15 residues. The CDR3 loop is CASSPSGSYNSPLHF. As DNA, the CDR3 is TGTGCCAGCAGTCCATCGGGATCCTATAATTCACCCCTCCACTTT.

The V call is TRBV10-2, the J call TRBJ1-5; D ambiguous. The V and J ends lost 0 bases and 3 bases respectively, with 3 bases between them. Germline V CDR1 and CDR2: WSHSY, SAAADI. The CDR3 has 13 amino acids. This chain's CDR3 is CASSESINQPQHF. CDR3 nucleotide sequence: TGCGCCAGCAGTGAGTCGATCAATCAGCCCCAGCATTTT.

In this sample, this clonotype turned up many times. The V gene is TRBV30, the J gene TRBJ1-2, with D uncertain. V was shortened by 0 bases and J by 6 bases, with 8 bases between the two germline ends. The CDR3 covers 12 residues. Per the germline V gene, CDR1 is GTSNPN and CDR2 is SVGIG (reference sequence). In DNA, the CDR3 is TGTGCCTGGAGTGTGAGTACTCATGGCTACACCTTC. Protein: CAWSVSTHGYTF.

This clonotype was observed many times. The V gene is TRBV27, the J gene TRBJ1-1; D unclear. This CDR3 spans 13 amino acids. V was cut by 4 bases and J by 3 bases, with 9 bases left in between. Germline assignment: CDR1 MNHEY and CDR2 SMNVEV (reference sequence). CDR3 sequence: CASSWRWDTEAFF. The CDR3 DNA reads TGTGCCAGCAGTTGGCGGTGGGACACTGAAGCTTTCTTT.

This clonotype was seen more than once but under ten times. The chain combines TRBV14 with TRBJ2-2; no clear D gene. Germline V gene sequence: CDR1 SGHDN, CDR2 FVKESK. This CDR3 has 13 residues. V was shortened by 7 bases and J by 0 bases, with 6 bases between the two germline ends. The CDR3 DNA is TGTGCCAGCACCTACACGAACACCGGGGAGCTGTTTTTT. Protein: CASTYTNTGELFF.

This clonotype was seen more than once but under ten times. The chain combines TRBV24-1 with TRBJ1-1; no definite D call. V was clipped by 5 bases and J by 0 bases, with 9 bases between them. CDR1 is KGHDR, CDR2 SFDVKD, per germline. The CDR3 runs 14 residues. The CDR3 region is CATSASRMNTEAFF. CDR3 DNA sequence: TGTGCCACCAGTGCTTCCCGAATGAACACTGAAGCTTTCTTT.

This chain uses TRBV5-1 with TRBJ2-1; tentatively, D is TRBD2 (5 bases). The germline V and J ends were trimmed by 1 base and 9 bases, with 14 bases remaining between them. This CDR3 has 14 amino acids. Germline V gene lookup returns CDR1 SGHRS and CDR2 YFSETQ. CDR3 region: CASSLRGSEGEQFF. The CDR3 nucleotides are TGCGCCAGCAGCTTGCGGGGTAGCGAGGGTGAGCAGTTCTTC.

This clonotype was seen many times. The V call is TRBV13, the J call TRBJ2-3; D remains unclear. CDR1 PRHDT and CDR2 FYEKMQ come from the germline V gene (reference sequence). The CDR3 totals 15 residues. V lost 3 bases and J lost 6, with 16 bases in between. CDR3 region: CASSFYRPGSDTQYF. The CDR3 nucleotides read TGTGCCAGCAGCTTTTATCGCCCCGGGTCGGATACGCAGTATTTT.

This clonotype came up many times. In DNA, the CDR3 is TGTGCCAGCAGCTTATCCGGTCAAGAGACCCAGTACTTC. Translated, it gives CASSLSGQETQYF. V gene TRBV7-9 combines with J gene TRBJ2-5; D is unresolved. Trimming removed 2 bases at V and 2 bases at J, with 6 bases between. This CDR3 has 13 residues. Germline CDR1 SEHNR, CDR2 FQNEAQ (reference sequence).

This clonotype was found a few times. CDR3 DNA: TGTGCCAGCAGCTTATGGTCTCGGGCTAGCGACCCTTCCTTCGGGCAGTACTTC. Its translation: CASSLWSRASDPSFGQYF. V is TRBV13 and J is TRBJ2-7; D is possibly TRBD2 (6 bases). Trimming stripped 2 bases from V and 9 bases from J, with 29 bases between. CDR1 is PRHDT, CDR2 FYEKMQ, per germline (reference sequence). The CDR3 consists of 18 residues.

In its sample, this clonotype was seen a few times. The rearrangement uses TRBV4-2 and TRBJ1-2; 10 bases fit TRBD1. The ends lost 4 bases at V and 8 bases at J; junction bases unmatched: 13. From germline, CDR1 is LGHNA and CDR2 YNFKEQ. The CDR3 runs 16 residues. The CDR3 nucleotides read TGTGCCAGCAGCCGCGATCAGGGACAGGGGATTTACGGCTACACCTTC. As protein: CASSRDQGQGIYGYTF.

In its sample, this clonotype was seen many times. The gene calls are TRBV9 and TRBJ1-1; D is uncertain. Trimming stripped 4 bases from V and 5 bases from J, with 15 bases between. CDR3 length: 14 amino acids. The germline CDR1 and CDR2 sequences are SGDLS and YYNGEE. This CDR3 is CASSLGGEGTEAFF. The CDR3 DNA reads as TGTGCCAGCAGCTTAGGTGGGGAAGGGACTGAAGCTTTCTTT.

In this sample, this clonotype turned up a few times. The J gene is TRBJ2-7, the V gene TRBV5-1; 8 nucleotides align to TRBD2. Looked up from germline, CDR1 is SGHRS and CDR2 is YFSETQ. After removal of 0 bases from V and 7 bases from J, the junction contained 9 bases not matched to a gene. This CDR3 contains 15 residues. CDR3 DNA: TGCGCCAGCAGCTTGGACCCGGGAGGGCCGCGAGAGCAGTACTTC. It translates to CASSLDPGGPREQYF. Based on the CDR3 plus reference TRBV5-1 and TRBJ2-7, the full variable domain is KAGVTQTPRYLIKTRGQQVTLSCSPISGHRSVSWYQQTPGQGLQFLFEYFSETQRNKGNFPGRFSGRQFSNSRSEMNVSTLELGDSALYLCASSLDPGGPREQYFGPGTRLTVT.

This clonotype was seen many times. The chain uses TRBV12-3 or TRBV12-4 and TRBJ1-5, with D unclear. This CDR3 comprises 12 residues. Trimming cost V 7 bases and J 5 bases, with 9 bases left between them. The CDR3 region has the DNA TGTGCCAGCACCGAACGAGATCAGCCCCAGCATTTT. Residues: CASTERDQPQHF.

This clonotype showed up many times. J is TRBJ2-1 and V is TRBV7-2; D tentatively reads TRBD1 or TRBD2 (5 bases each). This CDR3 has 11 amino acids. Germline CDR1 reads SGHTA; CDR2 reads FQGNSA. Trimming left V 1 base short and J 12 bases short, with 7 bases between. The CDR3 DNA reads as TGTGCCAGCAGCTTAGATGGGGGGCAGTTCTTC. It translates to CASSLDGGQFF. The whole variable domain, filled in from reference TRBV7-2 and TRBJ2-1, reads GAGVSQSPSNKVTEKGKDVELRCDPISGHTALYWYRQSLGQGLEFLIYFQGNSAPDKSGLPSDRFSAERTGGSVSTLTIQRTQQEDSAVYLCASSLDGGQFFGPGTRLTVL.

This clonotype was counted at least ten times. The chain couples TRBV20-1 to TRBJ2-1; D remains ambiguous. V lost 3 bases, J lost 8 bases, and 11 bases lay in between. Germline V gene sequence: CDR1 DFQATT, CDR2 SNEGSKA (reference sequence). CDR3 length equals 12 residues. The CDR3 sequence: CSARASDDEQFF. The CDR3 DNA sequence: TGCAGTGCTAGGGCTAGTGACGATGAGCAGTTCTTC.

J is TRBJ2-1 and V is TRBV18; maybe TRBD2 (5 bases). With 0 bases removed from V and 1 base from J, the gap between germline ends came to 10 bases. The CDR3 has 16 residues. From germline, CDR1 is KGHSH and CDR2 LQKENI. As DNA, the CDR3 is TGTGCCAGCTCACCACCGTTAGCGCTATCCTACAATGAGCAGTTCTTC. The encoded protein is CASSPPLALSYNEQFF.

This clonotype has at least ten counts. The chain links TRBV7-8 to TRBJ2-3, with D unresolved. Trimming pared 0 bases from V and 5 bases from J, leaving 9 bases between. Germline lookup yields CDR1 SGHVS and CDR2 FQNEAQ. The CDR3 is made up of 14 amino acids. CDR3: CASSLARILDTQYF. In DNA, the CDR3 is TGTGCCAGCAGCTTAGCGCGGATCCTAGATACGCAGTATTTT.

The chain uses TRBV5-5 and TRBJ2-3; unclear D gene. This CDR3 has 15 residues. The V end lost 0 bases, the J end lost 2 bases, and 10 bases lay between the germline ends. Germline CDR1 and CDR2: SGHKS and YYEKEE (reference sequence). The CDR3 loop is CASSLAYAYTDTQYF. The CDR3 DNA follows: TGTGCCAGCAGCTTGGCCTATGCCTACACAGATACGCAGTATTTT.

Details on this clonotype: This may arise from a read error, as a much more abundant clone is one base away. The chain uses TRBV13 and TRBJ1-1; D is ambiguous. The CDR3 length is 14 residues. CDR1 PRHDT and CDR2 FYEKMQ come from the germline V gene (reference sequence). The CDR3 protein is CASSLGGVNTVAFF. CDR3 bases: TGTGCCAGCAGCTTAGGAGGAGTGAACACTGTAGCTTTCTTT.

The count of this clonotype is one. The chain couples TRBV5-6 to TRBJ2-1; D is unresolved. Germline lookup yields CDR1 SGHDT and CDR2 YYEEEE. The CDR3 has 14 amino acids. Trimming pared 0 bases from V and 8 bases from J, leaving 12 bases between. The CDR3 reads CASSLGSGVDEQFF. The CDR3 DNA sequence: TGTGCCAGCAGCTTGGGGTCGGGCGTCGATGAGCAGTTCTTC.

This chain connects TRBV2 to TRBJ1-4, with 9 bases lining up with TRBD1. The CDR3 is 15 residues long. Looked up from germline, CDR1 is SNHLY and CDR2 is FYNNEI. The junction had 6 bases not matched to a gene; V was cut back by 6 bases and J by 4 bases. The CDR3 region has the DNA TGTGCCAGCAGCACCGGGACAGGGAGTAATGAAAAACTGTTTTTT. This gives the protein CASSTGTGSNEKLFF.

This clonotype has at least ten counts. The genes are TRBV10-3 and TRBJ2-3; D not resolved. This CDR3 is built from 13 residues. The ends were cut back, 2 bases at V and 5 bases at J, with 8 bases in the middle. CDR1 and CDR2 from the germline V gene are ENHRY and SYGVKD. CDR3 amino acids: CAISETGGDTQYF. In nucleotides, the CDR3 is TGTGCCATCAGTGAGACCGGTGGAGATACGCAGTATTTT.

This clonotype has just a few counts. This chain uses TRBV5-1 with TRBJ1-1; D might be TRBD1 (6 bases). This CDR3 has 12 amino acids. The V and J ends lost 4 bases and 9 bases respectively, with 13 bases between them. CDR1 is SGHRS and CDR2 is YFSETQ in the germline V gene. CDR3 in amino acids: CASSIQGSQAFF. CDR3 DNA: TGCGCCAGCAGCATACAGGGAAGTCAAGCTTTCTTT. Full variable domain (remainder filled in from reference TRBV5-1 and TRBJ1-1): KAGVTQTPRYLIKTRGQQVTLSCSPISGHRSVSWYQQTPGQGLQFLFEYFSETQRNKGNFPGRFSGRQFSNSRSEMNVSTLELGDSALYLCASSIQGSQAFFGQGTRLTVV.

This clonotype was picked up a small number of times. The J gene is TRBJ2-1, the V gene TRBV28; 10 nucleotides match TRBD2. Trimming took 8 bases from V and 2 from J; bases not matched to a gene: 9. The CDR3 covers 16 residues. Germline V gene data show CDR1 as MDHEN and CDR2 as SYDVKM. CDR3 residues: CASLRLTSGAYNEQFF. The CDR3 coding sequence is TGTGCCAGCTTGCGCCTAACTAGCGGGGCCTACAATGAGCAGTTCTTC.

Ten or more counts support this clonotype. This chain connects TRBV20-1 to TRBJ1-1; TRBD1 is a possible D gene (5 bases). Germline V lookup: CDR1 DFQATT, CDR2 SNEGSKA (reference sequence). V was shortened by 3 bases and J by 0 bases, with 8 bases between the two germline ends. This CDR3 has 13 amino acids. In nucleotides, the CDR3 is TGCAGTGCTAGCCTGACAGTGAACACTGAAGCTTTCTTT. Its protein product is CSASLTVNTEAFF.

Only a few counts were recorded for this clonotype. The rearrangement uses TRBV20-1 and TRBJ1-2; TRBD1 might be the D (5 bases). The CDR3 is made up of 14 amino acids. CDR1 DFQATT and CDR2 SNEGSKA come from the germline V gene (reference sequence). V was cut by 0 bases and J by 2 bases, with 10 bases left in between. CDR3 loop: CSARDGPGNYGYTF. CDR3 nucleotides: TGCAGTGCTAGAGATGGTCCAGGGAACTATGGCTACACCTTC.

Comment on this clonotype: One end of the junction varies from germline; a read error may be responsible. The chain joins TRBV9 to TRBJ2-2, with 11 positions matching TRBD2. CDR1 is SGDLS and CDR2 is YYNGEE in the germline V gene. This CDR3 comprises 22 residues. The CDR3 loop reads CAGSVVSLAGVPYKIDTGELFF. Here the CDR3 DNA reads TGTGCCGGCAGCGTAGTGTCACTAGCGGGGGTACCTTATAAGATAGACACCGGGGAGCTGTTTTTT.